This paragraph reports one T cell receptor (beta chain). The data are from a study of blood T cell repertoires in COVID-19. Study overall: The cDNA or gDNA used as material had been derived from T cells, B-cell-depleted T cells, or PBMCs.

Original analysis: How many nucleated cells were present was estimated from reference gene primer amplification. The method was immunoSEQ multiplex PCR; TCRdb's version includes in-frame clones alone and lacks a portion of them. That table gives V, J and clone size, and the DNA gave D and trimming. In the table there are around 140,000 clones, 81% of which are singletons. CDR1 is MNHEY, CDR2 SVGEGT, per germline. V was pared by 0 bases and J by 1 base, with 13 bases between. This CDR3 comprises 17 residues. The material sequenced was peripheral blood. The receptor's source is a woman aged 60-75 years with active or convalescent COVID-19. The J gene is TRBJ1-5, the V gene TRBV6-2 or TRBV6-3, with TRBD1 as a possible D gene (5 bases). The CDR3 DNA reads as TGTGCCAGCAGTTACTCTCCAAGACAGAAAAGCAATCAGCCCCAGCATTTT. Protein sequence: CASSYSPRQKSNQPQHF.